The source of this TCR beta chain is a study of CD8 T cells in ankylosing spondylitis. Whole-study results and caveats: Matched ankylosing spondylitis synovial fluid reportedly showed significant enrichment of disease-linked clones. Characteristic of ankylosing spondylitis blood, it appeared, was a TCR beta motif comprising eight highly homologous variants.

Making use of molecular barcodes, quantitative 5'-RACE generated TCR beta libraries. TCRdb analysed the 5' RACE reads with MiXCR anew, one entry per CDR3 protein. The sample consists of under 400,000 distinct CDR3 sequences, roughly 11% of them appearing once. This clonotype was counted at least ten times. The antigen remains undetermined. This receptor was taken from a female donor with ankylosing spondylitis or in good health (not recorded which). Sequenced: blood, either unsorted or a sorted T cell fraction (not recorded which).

In nucleotides, the CDR3 is TGTGCCATCAGTGAGCTAGGGAATGGCTACACCTTC. Amino acids: CAISELGNGYTF. The J gene is TRBJ1-2, the V gene TRBV10-3; D is ambiguous. This CDR3 region has 12 residues. V was clipped by 2 bases and J by 6 bases, with 7 bases between them. Per the germline V gene, CDR1 is ENHRY and CDR2 is SYGVKD.